The source of this T cell receptor (beta chain) is a study of blood T cell repertoires in COVID-19 (dated by TCRdb to between 2020 and 2021). Study-level background: Samples from collaborators originated in the United States, Italy and Spain and spanned both the acute and convalescent phases of COVID-19. The material from the prospective study consisted of cDNA or gDNA derived from T cells, B-cell-depleted T cells, or PBMCs. Subjects who had been exposed to COVID-19, were actively infected with it, or had recovered from it provided the deeply sampled blood TCRbeta repertoires that made up the dataset. A freely available public database, intended as a resource for researchers studying the immune response to SARS-CoV-2, is where the repertoires were released. Samples came from the ongoing ImmuneRACE study (first 160 participants) plus 1,254 subjects from 6 global collaborators. Nearly every sample came with metadata listing a de-identified subject ID, COVID-19 status, age in years and sex. HLA class I and class II types, where available, came from metadata supplied by the sample provider rather than from assay-based typing.

CDR1 SGHRS and CDR2 YFSETQ are derived from the germline V gene. There are 15 amino acids in the CDR3, from cysteine to phenylalanine inclusive. CDR3 DNA is the only sequence kept; it has 45 bases, read in frame from the first base. A distance of 10 bases separates the germline ends of V and J, which lose 0 bases and 4 bases respectively. The immunoSEQ Assay, a bias-controlled multiplex PCR, was used to amplify TCRbeta CDR3 regions from genomic DNA. The original methods were these. Within the assay, amplification of reference gene primers was used to estimate how many nucleated cells each sample contained. To quantify the absolute abundance of each unique TCRbeta CDR3 rearrangement, sequence reads were collapsed and filtered. For each sample, productive Simpson clonality was calculated as the square root of Simpson's diversity index across productive rearrangements. Sourced from immuneACCESS, this table was stored by TCRdb with only in-frame sequences that have V and J called. A share of the clones is absent; for the studies checked, an unresolved V gene accounts for under half, and the remainder has no known explanation. That table gives V, J and clone size, and the DNA gave D and trimming. The table for this sample lists roughly 70,000 clones; around three quarters of them were counted only once. About 14% of the sample belongs to the ten largest clones.

About this clone itself: Its antigen is still unknown. Base quality data are lacking; no much larger clone is found one base away. The identical CDR3 is also encoded by other nucleotide sequences in the sample.

Results and caveats for the whole study, not just this receptor: The amount of clinical and demographic metadata varied by source and participant and was provided uncurated.

Each collaborating institution followed its own protocols to collect whole blood in K2EDTA tubes. For TCRbeta analysis, collaborators shipped samples in one of three forms: frozen whole blood, isolated PBMCs, or DNA extracted from either of those sample types. Recombination joined TRBV5-1 with TRBJ2-2; the D gene lacks a confident call. The material sequenced was peripheral blood. The source of this sequence is a human donor in a cohort sampled during active COVID-19. The CDR3 corresponds to CASSLASSGTGELFF. The DNA sequence is given as TGCGCCAGCAGCTTGGCTTCCTCAGGCACCGGGGAGCTGTTTTTT.